This T cell receptor (beta chain) was captured by sequencing in a study of siplizumab effects on memory and regulatory T cells. Whole-study results and caveats: Tregs proliferating in siplizumab cultures lacked confirmation of their suppressive function. The average Treg-derived proportion among mappable alloreactive CD4+ clones was 68.8% with siplizumab versus about 28% in controls.

The V gene end was trimmed by 9 bases and the J gene end by 4 bases; junction bases not matched to a gene: 10. The CDR3 covers 15 residues. CDR1 and CDR2 (germline): MDHEN, SYDVKM. As to this clone: Its antigen remains unknown.

Clones were read by immunoSEQ multiplex PCR, and TCRdb kept only the in-frame ones, dropping some. The table has 85,000 to 130,000 clones, 91% seen once. The origin of this receptor is a human donor in good health. Some clones in this sample may be carry-over from other donors' samples. The chain uses TRBV28 and TRBJ2-7, with 12 bases lining up with TRBD2. Sequencing used CD4+ T cells sorted from blood. The CDR3 DNA follows: TGTGCCAGTAACGCTCCGGGACTAGCGGGTTACGAGCAGTACTTC. Translated, it gives CASNAPGLAGYEQYF.